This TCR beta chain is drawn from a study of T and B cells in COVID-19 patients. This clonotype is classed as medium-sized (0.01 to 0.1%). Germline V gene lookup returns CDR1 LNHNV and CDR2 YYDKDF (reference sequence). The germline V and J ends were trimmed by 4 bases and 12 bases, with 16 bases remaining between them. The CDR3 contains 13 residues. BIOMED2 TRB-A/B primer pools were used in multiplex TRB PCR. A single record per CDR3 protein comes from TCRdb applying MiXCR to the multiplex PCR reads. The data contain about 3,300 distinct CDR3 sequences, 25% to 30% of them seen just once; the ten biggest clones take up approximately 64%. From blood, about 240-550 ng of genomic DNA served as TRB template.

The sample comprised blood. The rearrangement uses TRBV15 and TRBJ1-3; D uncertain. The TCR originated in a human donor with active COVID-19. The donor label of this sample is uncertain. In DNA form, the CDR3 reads TGTGCCACCAGCATCAAAGATGGTGTGAGCATATATTTT. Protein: CATSIKDGVSIYF.